Included here is one TCR beta chain sequence, with context. Its target is not known. Amplification of TCRalpha and TCRbeta cDNA involved two nested PCRs that ran for about 16 and 10 cycles. One entry per CDR3 protein, without DNA, is what TCRdb gives after re-calling the 5' RACE reads. The specimen's table records hundreds of thousands of distinct CDR3 sequences. This sample was taken from a study of monozygotic twins with inflammatory bowel disease. The length of the CDR3 is 13 residues. CDR1 is SGHTA and CDR2 is FQGNSA in the germline V gene. RNA in its total form was extracted from whole blood, and T cells were not sorted. General observations from the study: Extra variability in the repertoires of patients may have come from differing immunosuppressive treatments. Fewer clonotypes were shared with others by IBD patients than by healthy twins, especially with disease activity.

Specimen: blood. The rearrangement joins TRBV7-2 to TRBJ1-1; TCRdb reports TRBD1, a call that lacks DNA to check it against. The sequence was collected from a human donor with ulcerative colitis or Crohn's disease, or a healthy co-twin of an affected twin (not recorded which). The CDR3 sequence is CASSRKGDTEAFF.